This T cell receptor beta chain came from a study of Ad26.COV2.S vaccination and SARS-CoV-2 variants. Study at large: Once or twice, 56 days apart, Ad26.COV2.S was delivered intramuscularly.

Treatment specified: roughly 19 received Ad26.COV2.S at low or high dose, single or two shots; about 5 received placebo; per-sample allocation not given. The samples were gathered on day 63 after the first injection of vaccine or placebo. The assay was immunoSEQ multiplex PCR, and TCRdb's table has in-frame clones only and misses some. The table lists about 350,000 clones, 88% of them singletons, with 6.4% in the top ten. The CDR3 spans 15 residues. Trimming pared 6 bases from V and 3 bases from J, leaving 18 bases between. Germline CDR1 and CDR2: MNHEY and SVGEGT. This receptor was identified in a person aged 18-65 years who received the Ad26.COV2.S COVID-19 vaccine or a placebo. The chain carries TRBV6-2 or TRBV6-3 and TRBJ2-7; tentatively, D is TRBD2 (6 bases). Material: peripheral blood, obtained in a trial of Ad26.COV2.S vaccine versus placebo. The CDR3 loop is CASSHAGEAHYEQYF. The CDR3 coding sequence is TGTGCCAGCAGCCACGCTGGGGAGGCCCACTACGAGCAGTACTTC.